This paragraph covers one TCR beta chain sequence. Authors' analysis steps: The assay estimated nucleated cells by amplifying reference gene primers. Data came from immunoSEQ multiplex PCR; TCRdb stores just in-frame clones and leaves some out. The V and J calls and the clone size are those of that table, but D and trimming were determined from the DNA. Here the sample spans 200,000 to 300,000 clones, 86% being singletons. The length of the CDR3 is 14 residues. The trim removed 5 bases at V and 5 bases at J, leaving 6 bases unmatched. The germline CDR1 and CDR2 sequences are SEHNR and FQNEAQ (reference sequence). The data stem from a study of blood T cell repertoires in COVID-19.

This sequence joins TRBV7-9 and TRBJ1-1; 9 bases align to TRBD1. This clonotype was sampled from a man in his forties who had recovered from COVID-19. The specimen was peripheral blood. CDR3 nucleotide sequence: TGTGCCAGCAGCGGCGGGACAGGGATGACTGAAGCTTTCTTT. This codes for CASSGGTGMTEAFF.